What follows are 27 T cell receptor beta chains derived from one specimen sequenced in a study of blood T cell repertoires in COVID-19. Method: immunoSEQ multiplex PCR; TCRdb's copy keeps in-frame clones and lacks some. The sample includes some 77,000 clones, around 81% of them seen just once. Sequencing was done on a sample of peripheral blood. The source is a woman aged 70-85 years with acute or convalescent COVID-19.

The rearrangement uses TRBV10-2 and TRBJ2-2, with D unresolved. CDR3 length equals 12 residues. CDR1 is WSHSY and CDR2 is SAAADI in the germline V gene. V shed 8 bases and J shed 2 bases, with 6 bases lying between them. The CDR3: CASLSNTGELFF. The CDR3, as DNA: TGCGCCAGCCTTAGCAACACCGGGGAGCTGTTTTTT.

Only a few counts were recorded for this clone. This same CDR3 is encoded by further DNA sequences in the sample. The rearrangement uses TRBV14 and TRBJ1-1; D gene unclear. The CDR3 runs to 14 residues. Germline V lookup: CDR1 SGHDN, CDR2 FVKESK. With 3 bases removed from V and 0 bases from J, the gap between germline ends came to 8 bases. CDR3 sequence reads: CASSQPGMNTEAFF. CDR3 bases: TGTGCCAGCAGCCAGCCCGGGATGAACACTGAAGCTTTCTTT. The whole variable domain, remainder taken from reference TRBV14 and TRBJ1-1, is EAGVTQFPSHSVIEKGQTVTLRCDPISGHDNLYWYRRVMGKEIKFLLHFVKESKQDESGMPNNRFLAERTGGTYSTLKVQPAELEDSGVYFCASSQPGMNTEAFFGQGTRLTVV.

The V and J genes are TRBV3-1 (or the pseudogene TRBV3-2) and TRBJ2-3; the D gene is possibly TRBD2 (7 bases). This CDR3 has 15 amino acids. The germline gives CDR1 LGHDT, CDR2 YNNKEL (reference sequence). The V gene lost 1 base and the J gene lost 5 bases, with 13 bases spanning the gap. For the CDR3, the DNA is TGTGCCAGCAGCCAAGCCGCGGGGGCAGAAGATACGCAGTATTTT. It codes for CASSQAAGAEDTQYF.

The chain has TRBV25-1 and TRBJ2-7; TRBD1 agrees at 10 bases. J gave up 2 bases and V 1 base, and 2 bases lay outside the gene matches. The CDR3 runs 15 residues. Germline V CDR1 and CDR2: MGHDK, SYGVNS. DNA of the CDR3: TGTGCCAGCAGTGAATTTGGGACAGGGGCCTACGAGCAGTACTTC. It yields the protein CASSEFGTGAYEQYF.

This clone was recorded a few times. CDR3 protein: CASIQGLSYEQYF. The CDR3 DNA sequence: TGTGCCAGTATCCAGGGATTATCCTACGAGCAGTACTTC. The gene calls are TRBV12-3 or TRBV12-4 and TRBJ2-7, with D possibly TRBD1 on 5 matching bases. The CDR3 runs to 13 residues. V lost 9 bases, J lost 1 base, and 13 bases lay in between.

This chain uses TRBV7-8 with TRBJ1-4; D is undetermined. The CDR3 has 15 residues. The germline V gene has CDR1 SGHVS and CDR2 FQNEAQ. V lost 0 bases and J lost 3, with 8 bases in between. CDR3 DNA sequence: TGTGCCAGCAGCTTAGCTGGCGGATCTAATGAAAAACTGTTTTTT. Translating it yields CASSLAGGSNEKLFF.

V and J are TRBV11-2 and TRBJ1-1, with 7 nucleotides matching TRBD1. V was pared by 4 bases and J by 0 bases, with 8 bases of the junction left unmatched. The CDR3 spans 16 residues. Germline values: CDR1 SGHAT, CDR2 FQNNGV. The CDR3 spells CASSWGDRRMNTEAFF. The CDR3 DNA reads TGTGCCAGCAGCTGGGGGGACAGAAGGATGAACACTGAAGCTTTCTTT.

V is TRBV2 and J is TRBJ1-1, with D tentatively TRBD1 (6 bases). The CDR3 consists of 14 residues. V lost 9 bases, J lost 10 bases, and 24 bases lay in between. Germline V gene data show CDR1 as SNHLY and CDR2 as FYNNEI. CDR3 protein: CASGTYERSVAAFF. CDR3 nucleotide sequence: TGTGCCAGTGGGACATACGAGAGATCCGTTGCAGCTTTCTTT. The whole variable domain, remainder taken from reference TRBV2 and TRBJ1-1, is EPEVTQTPSHQVTQMGQEVILRCVPISNHLYFYWYRQILGQKVEFLVSFYNNEISEKSEIFDDQFSVERPDGSNFTLKIRSTKLEDSAMYFCASGTYERSVAAFFGQGTRLTVV.

This clone came up a few times. The chain links TRBV18 to TRBJ1-4; perhaps TRBD1 as D (6 bases). Germline V gene sequence: CDR1 KGHSH, CDR2 LQKENI. The length of the CDR3 is 13 residues. The V end was cut by 5 bases, the J end by 8 bases, with 12 bases between. CDR3 sequence reads: CASSMRGGEKLFF. The CDR3 nucleotides read TGTGCCAGCTCAATGCGGGGGGGCGAAAAACTGTTTTTT.

This rearrangement joins TRBV11-2 to TRBJ2-7; perhaps TRBD1 as D (6 bases). The CDR3 contains 16 residues. Germline V CDR1 and CDR2: SGHAT, FQNNGV. The V end lost 5 bases, the J end lost 5 bases, and 22 bases lay between the germline ends. CDR3 amino acids: CASSRRPAGDRDEQYF. CDR3 sequence (DNA): TGTGCCAGCAGCCGGCGTCCGGCAGGGGATCGTGACGAGCAGTACTTC.

The V gene is TRBV4-2, the J gene TRBJ2-7, with D maybe TRBD2 (6 bases). Per germline, CDR1 LGHNA and CDR2 YNFKEQ. Trimming took 0 bases from V and 6 from J, leaving 21 bases between them. This CDR3 has 17 amino acids. This CDR3 is CASSQDGTHVFGGEQYF. The CDR3 coding sequence is TGTGCCAGCAGCCAAGATGGGACCCACGTGTTCGGGGGCGAGCAGTACTTC.

V usage is TRBV5-1 and J usage is TRBJ2-5; 9 bases map to TRBD1. V lost 7 bases, J lost 6 bases, and 10 bases stayed unmatched. There are 14 residues in the CDR3. Germline CDR1 reads SGHRS; CDR2 reads YFSETQ. DNA for the CDR3: TGCGCCAGCGCCCCGGGACAGGGACCCAAGACCCAGTACTTC. It specifies CASAPGQGPKTQYF.

The chain links TRBV6-6 to TRBJ1-1; D not resolved. Germline V lookup: CDR1 MNHNY, CDR2 SVGAGI (reference sequence). The CDR3 contains 14 residues. The germline V and J ends were trimmed by 5 bases and 1 base, with 11 bases remaining between them. CDR3 loop: CASSGREGNTEAFF. The CDR3, as DNA: TGTGCCAGCAGTGGTCGGGAGGGGAACACTGAAGCTTTCTTT.

The chain couples TRBV5-1 to TRBJ2-5; D remains unclear. Germline V gene data show CDR1 as SGHRS and CDR2 as YFSETQ. The CDR3 runs 13 residues. The V end lost 1 base, the J end lost 2 bases, and 6 bases lay between the germline ends. Here the CDR3 DNA reads TGCGCCAGCAGCTTGCGGAGTCAAGAGACCCAGTACTTC. Its translation is CASSLRSQETQYF.

The V gene is TRBV28, the J gene TRBJ1-5; D not resolved. V was shortened by 3 bases and J by 0 bases, with 9 bases between the two germline ends. CDR1 and CDR2 from the germline V gene are MDHEN and SYDVKM. The CDR3 totals 15 residues. The CDR3 nucleotides read TGTGCCAGCAGTTTTGGGCAGTATAGCAATCAGCCCCAGCATTTT. Residues: CASSFGQYSNQPQHF. The variable domain in full, completed from reference TRBV28 and TRBJ1-5, reads DVKVTQSSRYLVKRTGEKVFLECVQDMDHENMFWYRQDPGLGLRLIYFSYDVKMKEKGDIPEGYSVSREKKERFSLILESASTNQTSMYLCASSFGQYSNQPQHFGDGTRLSIL.

The gene calls are TRBV27 and TRBJ2-2; TRBD2 aligns across 9 bases. The junction had 7 bases not matched to a gene; V was cut back by 5 bases and J by 3 bases. From germline, CDR1 is MNHEY and CDR2 SMNVEV (reference sequence). The CDR3 has 16 residues. This CDR3 is CASSISGRVDTGELFF. The CDR3 nucleotides read TGTGCCAGCAGTATTAGCGGGAGAGTAGACACCGGGGAGCTGTTTTTT.

V gene TRBV29-1 combines with J gene TRBJ2-1; the match to TRBD2 covers 10 bases. Per the germline V gene, CDR1 is SQVTM and CDR2 is ANQGSEA. Trimming took 4 bases from V and 6 from J; bases not matched to a gene: 3. The CDR3 covers 13 residues. The CDR3, as DNA: TGCAGCGTTGGTGGACTAGCGGCCAATGAGCAGTTCTTC. Its translation: CSVGGLAANEQFF.

This clone is medium-sized by share. This chain connects TRBV28 to TRBJ1-5, with 10 positions matching TRBD1. Per germline, CDR1 MDHEN and CDR2 SYDVKM. V shed 2 bases and J 3 bases; nucleotides not matched to a gene: 7. The length of the CDR3 is 17 residues. CDR3 residues: CASSLIVGTGDNQPQHF. The CDR3 DNA reads TGTGCCAGCAGTTTAATAGTAGGGACAGGGGACAATCAGCCCCAGCATTTT. Based on the CDR3 plus reference TRBV28 and TRBJ1-5, the full variable domain is DVKVTQSSRYLVKRTGEKVFLECVQDMDHENMFWYRQDPGLGLRLIYFSYDVKMKEKGDIPEGYSVSREKKERFSLILESASTNQTSMYLCASSLIVGTGDNQPQHFGDGTRLSIL.

The chain couples TRBV5-1 to TRBJ1-3; no clear D. Per the germline V gene, CDR1 is SGHRS and CDR2 is YFSETQ. Trimming cost V 2 bases and J 2 bases, with 17 bases left between them. The CDR3 is made up of 17 amino acids. In DNA, the CDR3 is TGCGCCAGCAGCTTTGATTTTACGACTTGGACTGGAAACACCATATATTTT. Encoded protein: CASSFDFTTWTGNTIYF.

This clone came up a few times. V is TRBV27 and J is TRBJ1-4; a possible D gene is TRBD1 (6 bases). Per germline, CDR1 MNHEY and CDR2 SMNVEV (reference sequence). V was pared by 3 bases and J by 8 bases, with 10 bases between. This CDR3 is 13 amino acids long. The CDR3 sequence is CASSFEGEEKLFF. In DNA, the CDR3 is TGTGCCAGCAGTTTCGAGGGGGAGGAAAAACTGTTTTTT.

This clone has more than one count but fewer than ten. The chain employs TRBV2 and TRBJ1-5; D uncertain. CDR3 length: 15 amino acids. Trimming left V 4 bases short and J 0 bases short, with 10 bases between. Germline assignment: CDR1 SNHLY and CDR2 FYNNEI. CDR3 residues: CASSVSGNSNQPQHF. The CDR3 DNA reads as TGTGCCAGCAGTGTGTCAGGAAATAGCAATCAGCCCCAGCATTTT.

This sequence joins TRBV2 and TRBJ2-1; D call uncertain. Germline values: CDR1 SNHLY, CDR2 FYNNEI. This CDR3 has 11 residues. V lost 5 bases to trimming and J lost 7 bases, with 6 bases between them. In DNA form, the CDR3 reads TGTGCCAGCAGTCGTTATAATGAGCAGTTCTTC. Its translation: CASSRYNEQFF.

The rearrangement joins TRBV7-9 to TRBJ1-5; D possibly corresponds to TRBD1 (5 bases). This CDR3 has 14 residues. Germline V lookup: CDR1 SEHNR, CDR2 FQNEAQ (reference sequence). With 7 bases removed from V and 2 bases from J, the gap between germline ends came to 12 bases. CDR3 sequence: CASNQGGGNQPQHF. The CDR3 DNA reads TGTGCCAGCAACCAGGGTGGTGGCAATCAGCCCCAGCATTTT.

This chain links TRBV10-2 with TRBJ2-7; TRBD1 matches 8 bases. CDR3 length: 16 amino acids. The ends lost 8 bases at V and 0 bases at J; junction bases unmatched: 12. CDR1 and CDR2 from the germline V gene are WSHSY and SAAADI. CDR3 coding DNA: TGCGCCAGCTACAATTACCGGGACAGGAGCTCCTACGAGCAGTACTTC. It translates to CASYNYRDRSSYEQYF.

The chain links TRBV5-1 to TRBJ1-1; 10 nucleotides agree with TRBD1. CDR1 and CDR2 (germline): SGHRS, YFSETQ. The V segment lost 4 bases and the J segment 0 bases; nucleotides outside the gene matches: 0. The CDR3 is 14 amino acids. The CDR3 DNA follows: TGCGCCAGCAGCGGGACAGGGGTGAACACTGAAGCTTTCTTT. Translation gives CASSGTGVNTEAFF.

This clone has just one count. The V and J genes are TRBV5-1 and TRBJ2-2, with TRBD2 identical over 12 bases. Germline V gene lookup returns CDR1 SGHRS and CDR2 YFSETQ. The V gene end was trimmed by 3 bases and the J gene end by 7 bases; junction bases not matched to a gene: 7. The CDR3 consists of 16 residues. The CDR3 nucleotides are TGCGCCAGCAGCTCCCGACTAGCGGGAGCGGTCGGGGAGCTGTTTTTT. Amino acids: CASSSRLAGAVGELFF. Variable domain in full (rest from reference TRBV5-1 and TRBJ2-2): KAGVTQTPRYLIKTRGQQVTLSCSPISGHRSVSWYQQTPGQGLQFLFEYFSETQRNKGNFPGRFSGRQFSNSRSEMNVSTLELGDSALYLCASSSRLAGAVGELFFGEGSRLTVL.

The genes are TRBV27 and TRBJ2-7; D may be TRBD1 (7 bases). CDR1 is MNHEY, CDR2 SMNVEV, per germline (reference sequence). Trimming shortened V by 5 bases and J by 9 bases, and 23 bases separated the two germline ends. The CDR3 runs 15 residues. The CDR3 DNA is TGTGCCAGCAGTGCCTACGGGACACCTCAGGGGGGGCAGTACTTC. Translating it yields CASSAYGTPQGGQYF.